The 27 T cell receptor beta chains below all came from one sample that was sequenced in a study of blood T cells in healthy people across ages. The authors ran a second PCR of about 7 to 11 cycles using a sample-barcoded 5' primer and a J-beta primer mix. TCRdb reprocessed the 5' RACE reads with MiXCR, giving one entry per CDR3 protein. Among more than 1 million distinct CDR3 sequences listed, around 43% were seen once. Sequencing was performed on blood. These receptors all come from a woman aged 60-75 years in good health.

The chain has TRBV20-1 and TRBJ2-3; 7 bases are a match to TRBD1. The length of the CDR3 is 14 residues. The ends lost 5 bases at V and 3 bases at J; junction bases unmatched: 8. Germline CDR1 is DFQATT and CDR2 is SNEGSKA (reference sequence). The CDR3 loop reads CSAPRTGVTDTQYF. CDR3 in DNA: TGCAGTGCTCCTCGGACAGGCGTAACAGATACGCAGTATTTT.

The V gene is TRBV12-3 or TRBV12-4, the J gene TRBJ2-5, with D tentatively TRBD2 (7 bases). The J call is doubtful: the DNA matches TRBJ2-7 better. This CDR3 comprises 15 residues. CDR3 sequence (DNA): TGTGCCAGCAGTTTAGGTGGGGGGGCGCTATCCGAGCAGTACTTC. Amino acid sequence: CASSLGGGALSEQYF.

The chain couples TRBV10-3 to TRBJ2-3, with 9 positions matching TRBD2. This CDR3 has 19 residues. J lost 5 bases, V lost 4 bases, and 19 bases had no gene match. Germline lookup yields CDR1 ENHRY and CDR2 SYGVKD. CDR3 protein: CAISGDSGRVRDERDTQYF. The DNA for the CDR3 is TGTGCCATCAGTGGAGATAGCGGGAGAGTAAGGGACGAAAGAGATACGCAGTATTTT.

The rearrangement joins TRBV7-2 to TRBJ1-2; TRBD1 agrees at 7 bases. The CDR3 has 13 amino acids. The V gene end was trimmed by 5 bases and the J gene end by 7 bases; junction bases not matched to a gene: 7. Germline values: CDR1 SGHTA, CDR2 FQGNSA. CDR3 DNA: TGTGCCAGCAGCGGTGACAGGGTCGGTGGCTACACCTTC. This encodes CASSGDRVGGYTF.

This clonotype was recorded a few times. The gene calls are TRBV27 and TRBJ2-5; D gene unclear. The CDR3 covers 15 residues. Germline loops: CDR1 MNHEY, CDR2 SMNVEV (reference sequence). The CDR3: CATRPNARIHETQYF. The CDR3 DNA reads TGTGCAACCAGGCCCAATGCCCGAATACATGAGACCCAGTACTTC.

Remarks on this clonotype: One end of the junction varies from germline; a read error may be responsible. This rearrangement joins TRBV5-5 to TRBJ2-7; D is perhaps TRBD1 (6 bases). The germline gives CDR1 SGHKS, CDR2 YYEKEE (reference sequence). This CDR3 spans 15 amino acids. The DNA of the CDR3 is TGTGCCAGCAGCCGAAGTACAGGGTCACCCTACGGGCAGTACTTC. It is translated as CASSRSTGSPYGQYF.

The rearrangement joins TRBV27 to TRBJ1-5; possible D gene TRBD1, 6 bases. Germline V CDR1 and CDR2: MNHEY, SMNVEV (reference sequence). V gave up 1 base and J gave up 7 bases, with 14 bases separating them. This CDR3 is 15 amino acids long. In nucleotides, the CDR3 is TGTGCCAGCAGTTTATTATGGGGGGCACGGCAGCCCCAGCATTTT. Translated, it gives CASSLLWGARQPQHF.

This clonotype has just a few counts. The chain uses TRBV20-1 and TRBJ2-7; D gene unclear. The V and J ends lost 0 bases and 10 bases respectively, with 10 bases between them. CDR3 size: 11 residues. Germline CDR1 is DFQATT and CDR2 is SNEGSKA (reference sequence). The CDR3 DNA sequence: TGCAGTGCTAGAGATGGCCCCCCTCAGTACTTC. Translating gives CSARDGPPQYF.

The chain couples TRBV20-1 to TRBJ2-3, with a tentative D call TRBD1 (6 bases). V gave up 4 bases and J gave up 2 bases, with 10 bases separating them. This CDR3 spans 13 amino acids. Looked up from germline, CDR1 is DFQATT and CDR2 is SNEGSKA (reference sequence). The CDR3 DNA follows: TGCAGTGCTACAGGGGCCTACACAGATACGCAGTATTTT. Translating gives CSATGAYTDTQYF.

The chain recombines TRBV20-1 with TRBJ2-7, with D tentatively TRBD1 or TRBD2 (5 bases each). CDR3 length: 14 amino acids. Germline V gives CDR1 DFQATT, CDR2 SNEGSKA (reference sequence). Trimming removed 2 bases from V and 7 bases from J, with 18 bases in between. The CDR3 sequence: CSARNSGTPREQYF. DNA of the CDR3: TGCAGTGCTAGAAACTCCGGGACCCCTCGGGAGCAGTACTTC.

This clonotype has a handful of counts. This rearrangement joins TRBV6-5 to TRBJ1-6, with TRBD1 matching over 8 bases. Germline V gene lookup returns CDR1 MNHEY and CDR2 SVGAGI. The CDR3 consists of 16 residues. Unmatched junction bases numbered 10, after V lost 5 bases and J lost 7 bases. The CDR3: CASSTGTGVRNSPLHF. The CDR3 nucleotides are TGTGCCAGCAGTACCGGGACAGGAGTGAGGAATTCACCCCTCCACTTT.

The chain recombines TRBV27 with TRBJ1-5; 7 bases fit TRBD1. Germline CDR1 and CDR2: MNHEY and SMNVEV (reference sequence). Trimming cost V 6 bases and J 2 bases; bases outside gene matches: 4. This CDR3 has 14 amino acids. The CDR3 sequence: CASRIRGGNQPQHF. The CDR3 DNA sequence: TGTGCCAGCAGGATCAGGGGGGGCAATCAGCCCCAGCATTTT.

This sequence joins TRBV6-1 and TRBJ1-2; D gene ambiguous. This CDR3 region has 14 residues. CDR1 and CDR2 from the germline V gene are MNHNS and SASEGT. The V end lost 1 base, the J end lost 4 bases, and 10 bases lay between the germline ends. The CDR3 region has the DNA TGTGCCAGCAGTGAAGGCAGGAACATCTATGGCTACACCTTC. It encodes CASSEGRNIYGYTF.

The V and J genes are TRBV6-6 and TRBJ2-3; 7 nucleotides agree with TRBD1. The CDR3 spans 16 residues. Germline assignment: CDR1 MNHNY and CDR2 SVGAGI (reference sequence). V lost 6 bases, J lost 1 base, and 10 bases stayed unmatched. The DNA for the CDR3 is TGTGCCAGCAGCCTCGACAGGGCCGTCGGCACAGATACGCAGTATTTT. Protein product: CASSLDRAVGTDTQYF.

The J gene is TRBJ1-5, the V gene TRBV6-1; 9 positions match TRBD1. V lost 10 bases, J lost 7 bases, and 8 bases stayed unmatched. Germline V gene lookup returns CDR1 MNHNS and CDR2 SASEGT. The CDR3 covers 13 residues. The CDR3 loop is CAIETGGRQPQHF. CDR3 nucleotides: TGTGCCATCGAAACAGGGGGCAGGCAGCCCCAGCATTTT.

The chain links TRBV5-1 to TRBJ2-3, with 13 bases identical to TRBD2. The V segment lost 5 bases and the J segment 2 bases; nucleotides outside the gene matches: 8. Germline V gene sequence: CDR1 SGHRS, CDR2 YFSETQ. The CDR3 runs to 17 residues. The DNA for the CDR3 is TGCGCCAGCAGTGTTGGGGGACTAGCGGGACACACAGATACGCAGTATTTT. This codes for CASSVGGLAGHTDTQYF. The entire variable domain, with the rest obtained from reference TRBV5-1 and TRBJ2-3, is as follows: KAGVTQTPRYLIKTRGQQVTLSCSPISGHRSVSWYQQTPGQGLQFLFEYFSETQRNKGNFPGRFSGRQFSNSRSEMNVSTLELGDSALYLCASSVGGLAGHTDTQYFGPGTRLTVL.

This clonotype was picked up a small number of times. The gene calls are TRBV5-1 and TRBJ2-3; perhaps TRBD1 as D (6 bases). V lost 4 bases and J 3 bases, leaving 18 bases between the germline ends. Per the germline V gene, CDR1 is SGHRS and CDR2 is YFSETQ. The CDR3 runs to 16 residues. In DNA form, the CDR3 reads TGCGCCAGCAGCCCGGTCATGACAGGCCCTACAGATACGCAGTATTTT. Translating gives CASSPVMTGPTDTQYF.

The chain links TRBV5-1 to TRBJ2-1, with TRBD2 matching over 9 bases. Germline V lookup: CDR1 SGHRS, CDR2 YFSETQ. This CDR3 is 16 amino acids long. After removal of 4 bases from V and 6 bases from J, the junction contained 11 bases not matched to a gene. The CDR3 loop is CASSGRGGRASNEQFF. The CDR3 DNA follows: TGCGCCAGCAGCGGCCGGGGCGGGAGGGCCAGCAATGAGCAGTTCTTC.

This chain joins TRBV20-1 and TRBJ2-1, with D possibly matching TRBD2 (6 bases). Germline CDR1 reads DFQATT; CDR2 reads SNEGSKA (reference sequence). The CDR3 runs 16 residues. V lost 1 base, J lost 4 bases, and 17 bases lay in between. The CDR3 loop reads CSARAATPGTYNEQFF. The CDR3 DNA is TGCAGTGCTAGAGCCGCCACGCCCGGGACTTACAATGAGCAGTTCTTC.

This clonotype was detected a few times. The chain joins TRBV6-5 to TRBJ1-5; a possible D gene is TRBD1 (6 bases). Germline assignment: CDR1 MNHEY and CDR2 SVGAGI. Trimming left V 9 bases short and J 8 bases short, with 17 bases between. The CDR3 extends over 13 amino acids. CDR3 amino acids: CASNWGPGEPQHF. The CDR3 DNA sequence: TGTGCCAGTAATTGGGGGCCTGGGGAGCCCCAGCATTTT.

The CDR3 sequence: CASSQEGGREETQYF. The CDR3 DNA is TGTGCCAGCAGCCAAGAGGGAGGGCGGGAGGAGACCCAGTACTTC. The V call is TRBV3-1, the J call TRBJ2-5; 7 positions agree with TRBD2. CDR3 length: 15 amino acids. V trimming: 0 bases; J trimming: 5 bases; junction bases outside the gene matches: 6. Germline CDR1 reads LGHDT; CDR2 reads YNNKEL (reference sequence).

The genes are TRBV6-2 or TRBV6-3 and TRBJ2-7, with TRBD2 identical over 8 bases. With 6 bases clipped from V and 5 bases from J, the junction kept 9 bases outside the gene matches. CDR3 length: 14 amino acids. CDR1 is MNHEY and CDR2 is SVGEGT in the germline V gene. In DNA, the CDR3 is TGTGCCAGCAGCCCCAGCGGGAGTCGCCACGAGCAGTACTTC. Protein sequence: CASSPSGSRHEQYF.

The chain couples TRBV2 to TRBJ2-4, with D unresolved. V was shortened by 7 bases and J by 0 bases, with 13 bases between the two germline ends. Per the germline V gene, CDR1 is SNHLY and CDR2 is FYNNEI. The CDR3 loop spans 15 amino acids. In DNA, the CDR3 is TGTGCCAGCAACCTCGACACCTTAGCCAAAAACATTCAGTACTTC. The encoded protein is CASNLDTLAKNIQYF.

This clonotype occurred a few times. This rearrangement joins TRBV7-9 to TRBJ2-7, with 10 bases lining up with TRBD1. The germline V gene encodes CDR1 SEHNR and CDR2 FQNEAQ (reference sequence). CDR3 length: 14 amino acids. The V segment lost 7 bases and the J segment 5 bases; nucleotides outside the gene matches: 8. DNA for the CDR3: TGTGCCAGCATCCCAGGACAGGGGGAGGACGAGCAGTACTTC. Encoded protein: CASIPGQGEDEQYF.

The CDR3 DNA sequence: TGCGCCAGCAGCCAATTTGGAACCTACGATACGCAGTATTTT. It is translated as CASSQFGTYDTQYF. The gene calls are TRBV4-1 and TRBJ2-3, with D uncertain. This CDR3 contains 14 residues. V was shortened by 2 bases and J by 6 bases, with 12 bases between the two germline ends. Germline CDR1 MGHRA, CDR2 YSYEKL.

The chain uses TRBV6-6 and TRBJ2-2; D is unclear. Germline V gene lookup returns CDR1 MNHNY and CDR2 SVGAGI (reference sequence). Trimming stripped 0 bases from V and 4 bases from J, with 6 bases between. This CDR3 comprises 14 residues. CDR3 region: CASSYSASTGELFF. For the CDR3, the DNA is TGTGCCAGCAGTTACTCCGCTAGCACCGGGGAGCTGTTTTTT.

The CDR3 loop reads CASSLVTGYQGAQYF. CDR3 DNA sequence: TGTGCCAGCAGCTTAGTTACTGGCTATCAGGGGGCCCAGTACTTC. The chain is built from TRBV7-9 and TRBJ2-5; TRBD1 agrees at 7 bases. CDR3 size: 15 residues. Germline CDR1 and CDR2: SEHNR and FQNEAQ (reference sequence). Trimming at V came to 1 base and at J to 9 bases, leaving 11 bases not matched to a gene. The variable domain in full, completed from reference TRBV7-9 and TRBJ2-5, reads DTGVSQNPRHKITKRGQNVTFRCDPISEHNRLYWYRQTLGQGPEFLTYFQNEAQLEKSRLLSDRFSAERPKGSFSTLEIQRTEQGDSAMYLCASSLVTGYQGAQYFGPGTRLLVL.